This T cell receptor (beta chain) was observed in a study of T cell responses to AZD1222 COVID-19 vaccine. Study results and limitations: At study baseline, merely several AZD1222 recipients were seropositive. Donor demographics were predominantly white British with a female majority; clonal diversity may be underestimated. Spike was spanned by vaccine-associated CD4 TCRs, with dominance at 160-218 and 743-854.

In regard to this clone: Its cognate antigen is unknown.

The CDR3 runs 16 residues. Trimming shortened V by 4 bases and J by 1 base, and 17 bases separated the two germline ends. Germline assignment: CDR1 SGHRS and CDR2 YFSETQ. The method was immunoSEQ multiplex PCR; TCRdb's version includes in-frame clones alone and lacks a portion of them. Among roughly 65,000 clones listed, over 65% were seen once. The chain combines TRBV5-1 with TRBJ1-1; D is undetermined. The source of this sequence is an adult who received the AZD1222 COVID-19 vaccine. The material sequenced was peripheral blood, taken 28 days after the second AZD1222 dose. The CDR3 loop reads CASSLHTSDGNTEAFF. The CDR3 nucleotides read TGCGCCAGCAGCCTTCATACGTCGGACGGGAACACTGAAGCTTTCTTT.